Listed here are 2 T cell receptor beta chains from one sample, sequenced in a study of radiation and T cells in renal cell carcinoma. Documented time point: blood 2 weeks post-SBRT. The treatment denotes: 15 Gy SBRT to primary tumor, nephrectomy 4 weeks later. TCRdb's copy holds only in-frame clones and misses some; the assay was immunoSEQ multiplex PCR. The sample shows around 60,000 clones, around 76% of them seen only once. The material was blood, obtained from a patient whose treatment included radiotherapy and nephrectomy. Receptors were obtained from a man aged 55 to 70 with renal cell carcinoma.

The CDR3 DNA follows: TGTGCCAGCAGCCCCGGGACTAGTGCCACCGGGGAGCTGTTTTTT. This translates into CASSPGTSATGELFF. The V and J genes are TRBV7-7 and TRBJ2-2; 8 positions match TRBD2. Germline CDR1 is SSHAT and CDR2 is FNYEAQ (reference sequence). V shed 5 bases and J 4 bases; nucleotides not matched to a gene: 6. This CDR3 spans 15 amino acids.

The rearrangement joins TRBV14 to TRBJ2-1; D unclear. The CDR3 contains 13 residues. The germline V and J ends were trimmed by 1 base and 9 bases, with 10 bases remaining between them. The V gene's germline CDR1 is SGHDN and CDR2 FVKESK. The CDR3, as DNA: TGTGCCAGCAGCCAAGGTTCCTACGCTGAGCAGTTCTTC. Residues: CASSQGSYAEQFF.